This passage covers 15 T cell receptor beta chains from one sample sequenced in a study of cytomegalovirus exposure and HLA in healthy donors. PCR amplification relied on 60 Vbeta primers (plus 13 Jbeta primers). Sequenced by immunoSEQ multiplex PCR; TCRdb stores in-frame clones only, minus some. The sample has about 140,000 clones, more than 60% seen once. Material: PBMCs. These receptors came from a male donor in good health and CMV-seronegative.

This rearrangement joins TRBV11-2 to TRBJ1-1; weak D call: TRBD1 (5 bases). The germline gives CDR1 SGHAT, CDR2 FQNNGV. V was pared by 4 bases and J by 1 base, with 13 bases between. CDR3 length: 15 residues. The CDR3 loop reads CASSSTGSRNTEAFF. In DNA form, the CDR3 reads TGTGCCAGCAGCTCCACAGGATCGCGGAACACTGAAGCTTTCTTT.

This clone was detected only once. This chain joins TRBV7-2 and TRBJ1-2; TRBD1 might be the D (5 bases). The CDR3 is made up of 14 amino acids. Germline V lookup: CDR1 SGHTA, CDR2 FQGNSA. V lost 6 bases and J 1 base, leaving 12 bases between the germline ends. The CDR3 here is CASSPQAVNYGYTF. CDR3 DNA sequence: TGTGCCAGCAGTCCACAGGCAGTTAACTATGGCTACACCTTC.

This clone was counted between two and nine times. The CDR3 DNA sequence: TGCGCCAGCAGCTTGCGGTCCCACACAGATACGCAGTATTTT. Protein sequence: CASSLRSHTDTQYF. The V gene is TRBV5-1, the J gene TRBJ2-3; D ambiguous. Germline CDR1 reads SGHRS; CDR2 reads YFSETQ. The CDR3 extends over 14 amino acids. Trimming removed 1 base at V and 2 bases at J, with 8 bases between.

The chain employs TRBV7-8 and TRBJ2-2; 11 positions agree with TRBD2. Germline-derived CDR1 and CDR2 are SGHVS and FQNEAQ. The V segment lost 5 bases and the J segment 6 bases; nucleotides outside the gene matches: 8. CDR3 length: 16 residues. This CDR3 reads CASSPGTSGSSGELFF. DNA for the CDR3: TGTGCCAGCAGCCCGGGGACTAGCGGCAGTTCCGGGGAGCTGTTTTTT.

A single count supports this clone. The genes are TRBV10-3 and TRBJ1-4; tentative D call: TRBD1 (6 bases). Germline values: CDR1 ENHRY, CDR2 SYGVKD. V was trimmed by 10 bases and J by 8 bases, leaving 20 bases between them. This CDR3 comprises 14 residues. The CDR3: CATRPGHGIEKLFF. The DNA of the CDR3 is TGTGCCACCAGACCGGGACATGGGATCGAAAAACTGTTTTTT.

CDR3 amino acids: CASSLVASGGPNTGELFF. As DNA, the CDR3 is TGTGCCAGCAGCTTAGTCGCTAGCGGGGGGCCGAACACCGGGGAGCTGTTTTTT. The V and J genes are TRBV7-8 and TRBJ2-2, with 11 positions matching TRBD2. The CDR3 loop spans 18 amino acids. J lost 0 bases, V lost 1 base, and 4 bases had no gene match. Germline V gene sequence: CDR1 SGHVS, CDR2 FQNEAQ.

This clone is a singleton in its sample. The chain carries TRBV7-3 and TRBJ1-1; no reliable D call. The ends were cut back, 0 bases at V and 5 bases at J, with 7 bases in the middle. The CDR3 length is 13 residues. Per germline, CDR1 SGHTA and CDR2 FQGTGA. The CDR3, as DNA: TGTGCCAGCAGCTTAACGACTGTAACTGAAGCTTTCTTT. Amino acid sequence: CASSLTTVTEAFF.

V usage is TRBV4-2 and J usage is TRBJ2-3, with 9 bases identical to TRBD2. The CDR3 is 18 residues long. CDR1 and CDR2 (germline): LGHNA, YNFKEQ. V shed 0 bases, J shed 3 bases, and the junction held 10 bases outside the gene matches. The CDR3 loop reads CASSQDLLGGGATDTQYF. The CDR3 DNA follows: TGTGCCAGCAGCCAAGATTTGCTCGGCGGGGGGGCAACAGATACGCAGTATTTT.

The chain has TRBV2 and TRBJ2-7; 12 positions agree with TRBD2. Germline V CDR1 and CDR2: SNHLY, FYNNEI. This CDR3 spans 14 amino acids. V was pared by 5 bases and J by 5 bases, with 4 bases of the junction left unmatched. In DNA form, the CDR3 reads TGTGCCAGCAGTACCGGACTAGCGGGGAACGAGCAGTACTTC. This codes for CASSTGLAGNEQYF.

This chain uses TRBV2 with TRBJ1-2, with TRBD1 as a possible D gene (6 bases). The CDR3 is 13 amino acids. The germline V and J ends were trimmed by 2 bases and 2 bases, with 6 bases remaining between them. The germline CDR1 and CDR2 sequences are SNHLY and FYNNEI. The CDR3 loop reads CASSETGNYGYTF. CDR3 DNA sequence: TGTGCCAGCAGTGAAACAGGGAACTATGGCTACACCTTC.

The gene calls are TRBV10-3 and TRBJ1-2; maybe TRBD1 (5 bases). Germline lookup yields CDR1 ENHRY and CDR2 SYGVKD. The CDR3 has 14 amino acids. V was clipped by 6 bases and J by 4 bases, with 15 bases between them. Here the CDR3 DNA reads TGTGCCATCAGCAGCGACAGTCAATCCTATGGCTACACCTTC. It is translated as CAISSDSQSYGYTF.

CDR3 sequence (DNA): TGTGCCAGCAGGGACGCGGGGGAGGTCACTGAAGCTTTCTTT. Its translation: CASRDAGEVTEAFF. The chain combines TRBV25-1 with TRBJ1-1; the D gene is possibly TRBD1 (5 bases). CDR3 length: 14 residues. From germline, CDR1 is MGHDK and CDR2 SYGVNS. Trimming left V 6 bases short and J 4 bases short, with 15 bases between.

J is TRBJ2-5 and V is TRBV27, with 7 bases matching TRBD1. With the DNA end fitting TRBJ2-7 better, the J assignment may be wrong. Germline CDR1 MNHEY, CDR2 SMNVEV (reference sequence). The length of the CDR3 is 16 residues. The CDR3 DNA reads TGTGCCAGCAGTCCAAACCCGACAGGGTTGACATACGAGCAGTACTTC. It encodes CASSPNPTGLTYEQYF.

This clone was picked up a small number of times. The rearrangement links TRBV25-1 to TRBJ2-1; D might be TRBD2 (6 bases). Germline assignment: CDR1 MGHDK and CDR2 SYGVNS. This CDR3 contains 18 residues. V dropped 2 bases and J dropped 9 bases, with 26 bases sitting between them. The chain's CDR3 is CASSEPPRMTSKLSEQFF. CDR3 nucleotide sequence: TGTGCCAGCAGTGAACCCCCACGGATGACTAGTAAGTTAAGTGAGCAGTTCTTC.

The V call is TRBV4-2, the J call TRBJ2-7, with TRBD2 matching over 11 bases. From germline, CDR1 is LGHNA and CDR2 YNFKEQ. The J segment lost 3 bases and the V segment lost 0 bases, leaving 13 bases of the junction unmatched. This CDR3 region has 19 residues. The CDR3 nucleotides read TGTGCCAGCAGCCAAGAGGGGGGGCTAGGTAGCGGGAGGGTCTACGAGCAGTACTTC. This codes for CASSQEGGLGSGRVYEQYF.